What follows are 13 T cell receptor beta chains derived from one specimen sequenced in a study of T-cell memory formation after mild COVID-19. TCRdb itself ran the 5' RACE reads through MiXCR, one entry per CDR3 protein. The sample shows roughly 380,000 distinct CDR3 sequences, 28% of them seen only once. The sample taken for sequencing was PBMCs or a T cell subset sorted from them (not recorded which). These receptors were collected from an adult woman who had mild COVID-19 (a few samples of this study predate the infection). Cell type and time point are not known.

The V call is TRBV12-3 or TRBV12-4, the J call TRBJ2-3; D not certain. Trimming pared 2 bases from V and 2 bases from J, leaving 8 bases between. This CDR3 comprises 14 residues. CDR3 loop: CASSLFSPTDTQYF. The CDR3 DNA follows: TGTGCCAGCAGTTTATTTAGTCCCACAGATACGCAGTATTTT.

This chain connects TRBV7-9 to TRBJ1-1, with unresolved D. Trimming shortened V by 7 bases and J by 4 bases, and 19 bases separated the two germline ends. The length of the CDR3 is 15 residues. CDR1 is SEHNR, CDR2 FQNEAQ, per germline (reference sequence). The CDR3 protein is CASTLNIRRGTEAFF. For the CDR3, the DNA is TGTGCCAGCACCCTCAACATTCGCCGGGGCACTGAAGCTTTCTTT. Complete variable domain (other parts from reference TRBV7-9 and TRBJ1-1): DTGVSQNPRHKITKRGQNVTFRCDPISEHNRLYWYRQTLGQGPEFLTYFQNEAQLEKSRLLSDRFSAERPKGSFSTLEIQRTEQGDSAMYLCASTLNIRRGTEAFFGQGTRLTVV.

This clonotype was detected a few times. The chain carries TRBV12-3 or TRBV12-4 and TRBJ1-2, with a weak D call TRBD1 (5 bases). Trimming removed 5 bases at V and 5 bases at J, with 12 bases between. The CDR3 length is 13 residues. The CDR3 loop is CASSGHEVYGYTF. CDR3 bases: TGTGCCAGCAGTGGACATGAAGTATATGGCTACACCTTC.

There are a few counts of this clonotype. The CDR3 bases are TGTGCCAGCAGCTTAGGTCCCGGGGCTGAAGCTTTCTTT. As protein: CASSLGPGAEAFF. The chain uses TRBV7-6 and TRBJ1-1; D gene unclear. The V and J ends lost 1 base and 6 bases respectively, with 9 bases between them. This CDR3 comprises 13 residues. The germline gives CDR1 SGHVS, CDR2 FNYEAQ.

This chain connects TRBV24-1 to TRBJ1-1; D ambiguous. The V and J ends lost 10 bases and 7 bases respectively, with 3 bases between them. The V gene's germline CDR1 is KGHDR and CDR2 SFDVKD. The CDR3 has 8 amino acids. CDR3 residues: CATFEAFF. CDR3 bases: TGTGCCACATTTGAAGCTTTCTTT.

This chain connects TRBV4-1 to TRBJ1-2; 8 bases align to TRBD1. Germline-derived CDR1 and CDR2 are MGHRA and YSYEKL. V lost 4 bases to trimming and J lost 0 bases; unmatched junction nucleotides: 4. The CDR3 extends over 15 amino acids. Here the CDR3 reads CASSPRDRSNYGYTF. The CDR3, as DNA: TGCGCCAGCAGCCCAAGGGACAGGTCTAACTATGGCTACACCTTC.

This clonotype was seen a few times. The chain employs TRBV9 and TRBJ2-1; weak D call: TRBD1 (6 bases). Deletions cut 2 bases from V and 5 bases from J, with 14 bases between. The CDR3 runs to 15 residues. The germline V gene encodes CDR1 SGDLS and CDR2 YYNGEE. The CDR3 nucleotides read TGTGCCAGCAGCGTGGGCAGGGGCAGGCACAATGAGCAGTTCTTC. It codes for CASSVGRGRHNEQFF.

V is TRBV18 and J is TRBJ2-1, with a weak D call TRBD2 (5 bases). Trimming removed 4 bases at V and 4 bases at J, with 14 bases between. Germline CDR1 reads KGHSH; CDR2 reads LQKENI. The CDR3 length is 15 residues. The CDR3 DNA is TGTGCCAGCTCACAAACTAGTCTACAATACAATGAGCAGTTCTTC. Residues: CASSQTSLQYNEQFF.

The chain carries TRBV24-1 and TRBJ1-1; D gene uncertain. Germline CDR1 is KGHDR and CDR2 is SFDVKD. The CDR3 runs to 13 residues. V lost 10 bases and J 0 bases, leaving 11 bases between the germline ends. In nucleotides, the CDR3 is TGTGCCACAGCCGATACACTGAACACTGAAGCTTTCTTT. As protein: CATADTLNTEAFF.

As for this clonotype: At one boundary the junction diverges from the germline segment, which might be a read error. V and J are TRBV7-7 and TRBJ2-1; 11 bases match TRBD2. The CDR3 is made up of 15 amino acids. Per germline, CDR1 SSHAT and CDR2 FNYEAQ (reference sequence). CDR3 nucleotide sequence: TGTGCTAGCAGCTGGGGACTAGCGGACTACAATGAGCAGTTCTTC. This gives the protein CASSWGLADYNEQFF.

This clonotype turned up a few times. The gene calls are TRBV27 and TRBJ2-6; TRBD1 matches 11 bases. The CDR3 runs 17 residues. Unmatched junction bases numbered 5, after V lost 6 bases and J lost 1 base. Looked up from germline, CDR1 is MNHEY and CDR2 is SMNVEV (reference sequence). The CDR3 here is CASSRDRGVSGANVLTF. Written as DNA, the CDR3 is TGTGCCAGCAGCCGGGACAGGGGGGTATCTGGGGCCAACGTCCTGACTTTC.

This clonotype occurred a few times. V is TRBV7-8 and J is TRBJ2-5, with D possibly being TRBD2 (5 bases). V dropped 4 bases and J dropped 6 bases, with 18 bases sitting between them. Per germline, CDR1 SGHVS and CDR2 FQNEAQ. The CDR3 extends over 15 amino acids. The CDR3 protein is CASSSARQPGKTQYF. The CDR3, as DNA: TGTGCCAGCAGCTCGGCCCGACAACCCGGGAAGACCCAGTACTTC.

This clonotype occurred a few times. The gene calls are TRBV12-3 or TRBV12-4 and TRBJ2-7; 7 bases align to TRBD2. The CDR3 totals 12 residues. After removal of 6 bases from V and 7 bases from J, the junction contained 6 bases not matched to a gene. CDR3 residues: CASSGGLEEQYF. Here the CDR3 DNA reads TGTGCCAGCAGCGGGGGGTTGGAAGAGCAGTACTTC.